This T cell receptor beta chain was recovered during a study of cytomegalovirus exposure and HLA in healthy donors. The PCR was carried out with 60 Vbeta primers and 13 Jbeta primers. Sequencing used immunoSEQ multiplex PCR; TCRdb keeps in-frame clones, though not all of them. Seen here are around 170,000 clones, 82% observed once, and the top ten hold approximately 0.8%. This clone was seen a handful of times. Antigen specificity is unknown. This CDR3 spans 13 amino acids. Between the trimmed V and J ends, which lost 6 bases and 10 bases, there was a span of 18 bases. Germline CDR1 SQVTM, CDR2 ANQGSEA. Study-level points and caveats: What was likely a sequencing artifact was a cluster of highly shared sequence variants.

The clonotype comes from a woman aged 18-35 years in good health and CMV-seronegative. The chain links TRBV29-1 to TRBJ1-4, with TRBD1 as a possible D gene (6 bases). The sample comprised PBMCs. CDR3 in DNA: TGCAGCGTCCAAAGTGGCAGGGGCGGAAAACTGTTTTTT. Its protein product is CSVQSGRGGKLFF.